The 30 T cell receptor beta chains presented below share a single source sample, sequenced in a study of T cells in Graves' hyperthyroidism and ophthalmopathy (dated by TCRdb to about 2019). Receptor libraries were prepared by multiplex PCR. Instrument on record: Illumina HiSeq 2000. Amplification of TCR beta CDR3 regions was carried out from RNA transcripts. For the first round of RT-PCR on the TCR CDR3, the HTBI primer set was used together with the Qiagen OneStep RT-PCR kit. Using fastp trimming at Q25 and MiXCR clonotype assembly, TCRdb reanalyzed the public sequencing data and kept in-frame beta chains. Every CDR3 protein is listed once, alongside the most common genes and DNA of its rows. For this sample there are 550,000 to 700,000 distinct CDR3 sequences; around 45% appear just once. Of the sample, 15% to 20% is held by the ten largest clones. Material: peripheral blood or thyroid tissue (not recorded which). The receptor set was obtained from an adult woman with Graves' disease, either hyperthyroidism or ophthalmopathy (not recorded which).

V and J are TRBV6-5 and TRBJ1-5; D is undetermined. The CDR3 consists of 14 residues. Deletions cut 2 bases from V and 2 bases from J, with 7 bases between. Looked up from germline, CDR1 is MNHEY and CDR2 is SVGAGI. CDR3 nucleotide sequence: TGTGCCAGCAGTTACAACAATGGCAATCAGCCCCAGCATTTT. Translating it yields CASSYNNGNQPQHF.

This clonotype appeared many times. The J gene is TRBJ2-6, the V gene TRBV20-1; D is unclear. Trimming pared 6 bases from V and 1 base from J, leaving 19 bases between. The CDR3 has 17 residues. Germline loops: CDR1 DFQATT, CDR2 SNEGSKA (reference sequence). The CDR3 reads CSAPYVKQPSGANVLTF. For the CDR3, the DNA is TGCAGTGCCCCATATGTTAAACAGCCATCTGGGGCCAACGTCCTGACTTTC.

This chain uses TRBV5-1 with TRBJ1-1; 9 nucleotides align to TRBD1. The CDR3 loop spans 14 amino acids. In germline, CDR1 is SGHRS, CDR2 YFSETQ. Germline trimming cut 7 bases from V and 3 bases from J; bases unmatched to any gene: 7. CDR3 residues: CASQAQGADTEAFF. In DNA form, the CDR3 reads TGCGCCAGCCAGGCACAGGGGGCGGACACTGAAGCTTTCTTT.

This clonotype was seen repeatedly, ten times or more. The rearrangement links TRBV7-3 to TRBJ1-2; D perhaps matches TRBD1 (6 bases). Between the trimmed V and J ends, which lost 4 bases and 6 bases, there was a span of 15 bases. This CDR3 region has 14 residues. The germline CDR1 and CDR2 sequences are SGHTA and FQGTGA. CDR3 nucleotide sequence: TGTGCCAGCAGCTCCCAATCGGGGGGCGATGGCTACACCTTC. Translated, it gives CASSSQSGGDGYTF.

This clonotype was observed many times. The chain carries TRBV12-3 or TRBV12-4 and TRBJ1-5; D is possibly TRBD1 (6 bases). The CDR3 is 16 residues long. Trimming shortened V by 2 bases and J by 6 bases, and 17 bases separated the two germline ends. CDR3 nucleotide sequence: TGTGCCAGCAGTTTATTCGGGACATGGGGGGGTCAGCCCCAGCATTTT. As protein: CASSLFGTWGGQPQHF.

The chain combines TRBV24-1 with TRBJ2-6, with 7 nucleotides matching TRBD1. Germline V gene lookup returns CDR1 KGHDR and CDR2 SFDVKD. CDR3 length equals 15 residues. The J segment lost 11 bases and the V segment lost 3 bases, leaving 9 bases of the junction unmatched. In DNA, the CDR3 is TGTGCCACCAGTGATCCTCGACAGGGAGCCTACGTCCTGACTTTC. As protein: CATSDPRQGAYVLTF.

This clonotype was detected only a few times. This chain joins TRBV5-4 and TRBJ1-6; D is unclear. V dropped 2 bases and J dropped 8 bases, with 8 bases sitting between them. The germline V gene encodes CDR1 SGHNT and CDR2 YYREEE (reference sequence). The CDR3 contains 13 residues. CDR3 coding DNA: TGTGCCAGCAGCTTCATCGGGCATTCACCCCTCCACTTT. It translates to CASSFIGHSPLHF.

This clonotype has ten or more counts. The chain joins TRBV7-8 to TRBJ2-7; weak D call: TRBD1 (6 bases). V lost 0 bases and J lost 7, with 22 bases in between. Germline lookup yields CDR1 SGHVS and CDR2 FQNEAQ. This CDR3 is 17 amino acids long. The CDR3 DNA follows: TGTGCCAGCAGCTTAGCGTATTTGAGGGGGTACTATCTTGAGCAGTACTTC. Its translation: CASSLAYLRGYYLEQYF.

The genes are TRBV10-3 and TRBJ2-5; 8 nucleotides agree with TRBD2. CDR1 is ENHRY, CDR2 SYGVKD, per germline. The CDR3 is made up of 15 amino acids. J was trimmed by 4 bases and V by 6 bases; bases with no gene match: 10. The CDR3 DNA follows: TGTGCCATCAGACCAACCGGGAGGGCCGGAGAGACCCAGTACTTC. This translates into CAIRPTGRAGETQYF.

This clonotype appeared a few times. V gene TRBV15 combines with J gene TRBJ2-7, with TRBD1 matching over 9 bases. Germline CDR1 reads LNHNV; CDR2 reads YYDKDF (reference sequence). The CDR3 has 14 residues. The V segment lost 3 bases and the J segment 5 bases; nucleotides outside the gene matches: 5. CDR3 sequence (DNA): TGTGCCACCAGCAGTGGACAGGGGTTCGACGAGCAGTACTTC. Translating gives CATSSGQGFDEQYF. The full variable domain, in which reference TRBV15 and TRBJ2-7 provide the parts outside the CDR3, is DAMVIQNPRYQVTQFGKPVTLSCSQTLNHNVMYWYQQKSSQAPKLLFHYYDKDFNNEADTPDNFQSRRPNTSFCFLDIRSPGLGDTAMYLCATSSGQGFDEQYFGPGTRLTVT.

This clonotype was detected many times. The V and J genes are TRBV7-8 and TRBJ2-7; possibly TRBD1 for D (5 bases). The V gene lost 3 bases and the J gene lost 5 bases, with 11 bases spanning the gap. This CDR3 is 13 amino acids long. CDR1 and CDR2 (germline): SGHVS, FQNEAQ. CDR3 protein: CASSFGQGDEQYF. The CDR3 DNA reads as TGTGCCAGCAGCTTTGGGCAGGGCGACGAGCAGTACTTC. Full variable domain (outside the CDR3, taken from reference TRBV7-8 and TRBJ2-7): GAGVSQSPRYKVAKRGQDVALRCDPISGHVSLFWYQQALGQGPEFLTYFQNEAQLDKSGLPSDRFFAERPEGSVSTLKIQRTQQEDSAVYLCASSFGQGDEQYFGPGTRLTVT.

The J gene is TRBJ2-5, the V gene TRBV11-2, with a possible D match to TRBD1 (5 bases). Per the germline V gene, CDR1 is SGHAT and CDR2 is FQNNGV. This CDR3 contains 16 residues. The V end lost 1 base, the J end lost 3 bases, and 15 bases lay between the germline ends. The CDR3 DNA is TGTGCCAGCAGCTTAGTGGTCAGGGCTTATAAAGAGACCCAGTACTTC. Translation: CASSLVVRAYKETQYF.

This clonotype was seen many times. This chain uses TRBV7-2 with TRBJ1-6, with D hard to call. The germline V gene has CDR1 SGHTA and CDR2 FQGNSA. The length of the CDR3 is 14 residues. V dropped 7 bases and J dropped 7 bases, with 14 bases sitting between them. The CDR3 reads CASTPRSGNSPLHF. The CDR3 nucleotides are TGTGCCAGCACCCCAAGGAGCGGGAATTCACCCCTCCACTTT.

This clonotype was seen at least ten times. The chain is built from TRBV20-1 and TRBJ1-3; D unclear. The germline V gene has CDR1 DFQATT and CDR2 SNEGSKA (reference sequence). This CDR3 is 14 amino acids long. The V end lost 1 base, the J end lost 0 bases, and 7 bases lay between the germline ends. CDR3 amino acids: CSARVSGSGNTIYF. CDR3 nucleotide sequence: TGCAGTGCTAGAGTGTCTGGCTCTGGAAACACCATATATTTT.

This chain joins TRBV28 and TRBJ1-2, with D possibly TRBD1 on 5 matching bases. The CDR3 runs 13 residues. CDR1 is MDHEN and CDR2 is SYDVKM in the germline V gene. Trimming cost V 2 bases and J 3 bases, with 7 bases left between them. The CDR3 DNA sequence: TGTGCCAGCAGTTTAGGGGGTTACTATGGCTACACCTTC. Encoded protein: CASSLGGYYGYTF.

This sequence joins TRBV10-3 and TRBJ1-2, with TRBD1 as a possible D gene (5 bases). Per the germline V gene, CDR1 is ENHRY and CDR2 is SYGVKD. This CDR3 is built from 20 residues. Trimming left V 2 bases short and J 1 base short, with 26 bases between. CDR3 sequence: CAISEPEGSRGREVNYGYTF. The CDR3 DNA reads TGTGCCATCAGTGAGCCGGAGGGCTCCCGCGGCAGGGAGGTTAACTATGGCTACACCTTC.

This clonotype appeared many times. V is TRBV7-9 and J is TRBJ1-2, with TRBD1 identical over 7 bases. This CDR3 is 13 amino acids long. Germline V gene lookup returns CDR1 SEHNR and CDR2 FQNEAQ (reference sequence). With 4 bases clipped from V and 7 bases from J, the junction kept 6 bases outside the gene matches. CDR3 amino acids: CASSSTGRSGYTF. The CDR3 region has the DNA TGTGCCAGCAGCTCGACAGGGAGGAGTGGCTACACCTTC.

In its sample, this clonotype was seen many times. The chain has TRBV20-1 and TRBJ2-2; 13 bases match TRBD2. V dropped 7 bases and J dropped 0; count of bases not matched to a gene: 11. CDR3 size: 18 residues. Germline V gene lookup returns CDR1 DFQATT and CDR2 SNEGSKA (reference sequence). The CDR3 loop is CSVNRLAGGLANTGELFF. The DNA for the CDR3 is TGCAGTGTCAATAGACTAGCGGGAGGCCTTGCGAACACCGGGGAGCTGTTTTTT.

The rearrangement links TRBV5-1 to TRBJ1-3; no firm D call. Trimming left V 0 bases short and J 7 bases short, with 5 bases between. The CDR3 totals 12 residues. Germline-derived CDR1 and CDR2 are SGHRS and YFSETQ. The CDR3 sequence is CASSLALNTIYF. Written as DNA, the CDR3 is TGCGCCAGCAGCTTGGCACTTAACACCATATATTTT. The whole variable domain, remainder taken from reference TRBV5-1 and TRBJ1-3, is KAGVTQTPRYLIKTRGQQVTLSCSPISGHRSVSWYQQTPGQGLQFLFEYFSETQRNKGNFPGRFSGRQFSNSRSEMNVSTLELGDSALYLCASSLALNTIYFGEGSWLTVV.

The V call is TRBV20-1, the J call TRBJ1-1; possibly TRBD1 for D (6 bases). In germline, CDR1 is DFQATT, CDR2 SNEGSKA (reference sequence). V was cut by 3 bases and J by 1 base, with 12 bases left in between. There are 14 residues in the CDR3. CDR3 sequence: CSARWGAPNTEAFF. DNA for the CDR3: TGCAGTGCTAGGTGGGGGGCCCCGAACACTGAAGCTTTCTTT.

In its sample, this clonotype was seen a few times. The J gene is TRBJ1-2, the V gene TRBV15; D ambiguous. Germline V gene sequence: CDR1 LNHNV, CDR2 YYDKDF (reference sequence). V lost 5 bases and J lost 2, with 15 bases in between. There are 15 residues in the CDR3. CDR3 in DNA: TGTGCCACCAGCGCTAACAGAGCTCGGAACTATGGCTACACCTTC. It translates to CATSANRARNYGYTF.

Remarks on this clonotype: No conserved phenylalanine or tryptophan is present at the end of the CDR3, so a read error is the likely explanation. The limits of the CDR3 on the DNA are not certain, so only TCRdb's listed CDR3 is given. V gene TRBV10-3 combines with J gene TRBJ2-5; no check of the table's D call, TRBD2, against the DNA was made. Both ends counted, the CDR3 spans 11 residues. CDR1 is ENHRY, CDR2 SYGVKD, per germline. The CDR3 sequence is CAISSRLAANT.

The V call is TRBV2, the J call TRBJ2-6, with a possible D match to TRBD1 (6 bases). The CDR3 sequence is 13 residues long. Trimming left V 2 bases short and J 9 bases short, with 8 bases between. CDR1 and CDR2 (germline): SNHLY, FYNNEI. In nucleotides, the CDR3 is TGTGCCAGCAGTGAACAGGGGAGCAACGTCCTGACTTTC. Translation gives CASSEQGSNVLTF.

This clonotype was seen just once. The chain couples TRBV20-1 to TRBJ2-1; a weak D match, TRBD2 (6 bases). Trimming cost V 0 bases and J 1 base, with 13 bases left between them. Germline-derived CDR1 and CDR2 are DFQATT and SNEGSKA (reference sequence). This CDR3 spans 16 amino acids. DNA for the CDR3: TGCAGTGCTAGAGATGTGGGGACTGATTCCTACAATGAGCAGTTCTTC. Translated: CSARDVGTDSYNEQFF.

This clonotype was counted ten times or more. The chain combines TRBV29-1 with TRBJ2-2; 9 bases are a match to TRBD1. V shed 1 base and J 6 bases; nucleotides not matched to a gene: 15. CDR3 length equals 18 residues. Germline V gene data show CDR1 as SQVTM and CDR2 as ANQGSEA. CDR3 region: CSVEGTFTGGRGAGELFF. In DNA, the CDR3 is TGCAGCGTTGAAGGCACCTTTACAGGGGGCAGGGGGGCCGGGGAGCTGTTTTTT.

This chain connects TRBV15 to TRBJ2-2; 7 bases map to TRBD2. Germline CDR1 and CDR2: LNHNV and YYDKDF (reference sequence). The trim removed 3 bases at V and 4 bases at J, leaving 8 bases unmatched. The CDR3 is 16 residues long. DNA for the CDR3: TGTGCCACCAGCAGGGGGCTAGCGGAACTCACCGGGGAGCTGTTTTTT. Its protein is CATSRGLAELTGELFF.

This chain connects TRBV29-1 to TRBJ2-7; possible D gene TRBD2, 5 bases. The CDR3 sequence is 13 residues long. Germline CDR1 reads SQVTM; CDR2 reads ANQGSEA. The CDR3 DNA reads TGCAGTGCCTGGACCGGACTCGACTACGAGCAGTACTTC. Translated, it gives CSAWTGLDYEQYF.

This clonotype was detected many times. The chain carries TRBV5-1 and TRBJ2-7, with TRBD2 as a possible D gene (5 bases). Germline CDR1 SGHRS, CDR2 YFSETQ. This CDR3 comprises 12 residues. V lost 4 bases and J 3 bases, leaving 8 bases between the germline ends. CDR3 in DNA: TGCGCCAGCAGCATACGGGGCTACGAGCAGTACTTC. This encodes CASSIRGYEQYF.

The chain has TRBV7-4 and TRBJ2-5; D is unclear. CDR1 and CDR2 from the germline V gene are SGHVT and SQSDAQ. The CDR3 consists of 15 residues. V lost 4 bases and J lost 9, with 21 bases in between. The CDR3 reads CASSSEFGGNQPQYF. The CDR3 coding sequence is TGTGCCAGCAGCTCAGAGTTTGGTGGCAATCAGCCCCAGTACTTC.

V gene TRBV29-1 combines with J gene TRBJ2-2; either TRBD1 or TRBD2 may fit D (5 bases each). CDR1 SQVTM and CDR2 ANQGSEA come from the germline V gene. The CDR3 extends over 12 amino acids. Trimming stripped 7 bases from V and 5 bases from J, with 11 bases between. The CDR3 DNA reads as TGCAGCGCGCCTGAGGGGACCGGGGAGCTGTTTTTT. Translation: CSAPEGTGELFF.